This TCR beta chain emerged from a study of brain T cells in children with intractable seizures. Time point: blood from clinic visit 5 months post-surgery; TSC patient then seizure free. The germline V and J ends were trimmed by 3 bases and 0 bases, with 12 bases remaining between them. The CDR3 has 16 amino acids. Germline V gene sequence: CDR1 KGHSH, CDR2 LQKENI. Repertoires were generated with immunoSEQ multiplex PCR, while TCRdb's copy carries only in-frame clones and drops some. Here the sample spans about 340,000 clones, roughly 93% being singletons. This receptor was identified in a boy under two years old with tuberous sclerosis and intractable seizures. The sample was peripheral blood, taken less than 6 months after surgery. The rearrangement uses TRBV18 and TRBJ1-3; D may be TRBD1 (5 bases). DNA of the CDR3: TGTGCCAGCTCACCTCCCGGGGGGTCCTCTGGAAACACCATATATTTT. Amino acid sequence: CASSPPGGSSGNTIYF. The variable domain in full, with the rest retrieved from reference TRBV18 and TRBJ1-3, is NAGVMQNPRHLVRRRGQEARLRCSPMKGHSHVYWYRQLPEEGLKFMVYLQKENIIDESGMPKERFSAEFPKEGPSILRIQQVVRGDSAAYFCASSPPGGSSGNTIYFGEGSWLTVV.